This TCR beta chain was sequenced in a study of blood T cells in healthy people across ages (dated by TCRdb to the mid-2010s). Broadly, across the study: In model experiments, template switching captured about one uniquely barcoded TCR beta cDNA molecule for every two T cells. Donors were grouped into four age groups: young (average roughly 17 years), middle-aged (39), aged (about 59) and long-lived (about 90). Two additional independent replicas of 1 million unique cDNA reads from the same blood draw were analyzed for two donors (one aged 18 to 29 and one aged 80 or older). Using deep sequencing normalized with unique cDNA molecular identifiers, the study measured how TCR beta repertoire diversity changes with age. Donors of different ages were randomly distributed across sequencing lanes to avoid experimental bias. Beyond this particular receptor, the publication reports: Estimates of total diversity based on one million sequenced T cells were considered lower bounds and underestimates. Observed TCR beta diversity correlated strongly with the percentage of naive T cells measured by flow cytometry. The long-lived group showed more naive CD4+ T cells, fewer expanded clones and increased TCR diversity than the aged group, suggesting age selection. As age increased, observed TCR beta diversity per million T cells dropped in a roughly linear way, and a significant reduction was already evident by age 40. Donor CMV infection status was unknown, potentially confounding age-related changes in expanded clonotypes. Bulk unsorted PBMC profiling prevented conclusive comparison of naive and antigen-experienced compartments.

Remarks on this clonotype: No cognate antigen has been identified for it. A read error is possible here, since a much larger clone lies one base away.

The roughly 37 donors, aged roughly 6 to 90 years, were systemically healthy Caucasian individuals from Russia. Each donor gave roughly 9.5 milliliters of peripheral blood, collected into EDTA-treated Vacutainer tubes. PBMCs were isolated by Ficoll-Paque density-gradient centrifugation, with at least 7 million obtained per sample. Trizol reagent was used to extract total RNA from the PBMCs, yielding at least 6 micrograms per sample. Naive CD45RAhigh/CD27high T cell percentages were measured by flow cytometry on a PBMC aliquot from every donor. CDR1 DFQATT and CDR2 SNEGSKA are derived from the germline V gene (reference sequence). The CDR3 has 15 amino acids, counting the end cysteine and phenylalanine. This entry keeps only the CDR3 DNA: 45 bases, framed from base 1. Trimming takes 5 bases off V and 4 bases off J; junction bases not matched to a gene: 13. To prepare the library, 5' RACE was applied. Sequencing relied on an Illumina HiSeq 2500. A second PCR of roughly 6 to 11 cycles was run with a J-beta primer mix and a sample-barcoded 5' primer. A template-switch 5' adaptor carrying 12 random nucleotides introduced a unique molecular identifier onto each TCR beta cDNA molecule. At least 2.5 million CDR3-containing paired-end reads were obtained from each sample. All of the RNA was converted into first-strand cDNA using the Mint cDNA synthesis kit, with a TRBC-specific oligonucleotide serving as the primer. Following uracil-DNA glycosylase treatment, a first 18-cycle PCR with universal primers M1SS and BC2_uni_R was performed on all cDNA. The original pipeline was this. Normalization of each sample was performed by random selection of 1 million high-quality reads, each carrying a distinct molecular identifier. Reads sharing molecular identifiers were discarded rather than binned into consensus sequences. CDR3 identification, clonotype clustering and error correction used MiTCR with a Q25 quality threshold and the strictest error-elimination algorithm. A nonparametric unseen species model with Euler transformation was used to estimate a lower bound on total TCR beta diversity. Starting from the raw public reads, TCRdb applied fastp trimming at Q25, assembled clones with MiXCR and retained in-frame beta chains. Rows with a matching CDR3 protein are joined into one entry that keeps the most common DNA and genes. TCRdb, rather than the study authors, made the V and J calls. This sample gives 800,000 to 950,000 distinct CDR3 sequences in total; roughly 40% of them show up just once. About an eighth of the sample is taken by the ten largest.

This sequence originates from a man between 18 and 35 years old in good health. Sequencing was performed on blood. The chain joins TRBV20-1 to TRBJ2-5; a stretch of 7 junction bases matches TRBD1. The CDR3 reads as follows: CSASIRTGSRETQYF. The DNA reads TGCAGTGCTTCAATTCGGACAGGAAGCCGAGAGACCCAGTACTTC.